These T cell receptor beta chains were read from a single sample in a study of cytomegalovirus exposure and HLA in healthy donors. Assay used: immunoSEQ multiplex PCR; TCRdb lists only in-frame clones, some missing. The sample has some 150,000 clones, roughly 78% seen once; the top ten hold under 3%. Sequencing was performed on PBMCs. These receptors were obtained from a man aged 35 to 55 in good health and CMV-seropositive. CDR3s include the opening cysteine and the closing phenylalanine or tryptophan. The D gene is left open where the match is weak. Rows give clone size only sometimes, using once, few, many, or a class for an expanded clone.

-	-	TRBV30	TRBJ2-1	TGTGCCTGGAGTCGGTATGAGCAGTTCTTC	CAWSRYEQFF
-	-	TRBV7-8	TRBJ2-1	TGTGCCAGCAGCTTAGGCGGCAGCTCCAATGAGCAGTTCTTC	CASSLGGSSNEQFF
few	-	TRBV4-1	TRBJ1-1	TGCGCCAGCAGCCAACCGGACAGACTTTCCACTGAAGCTTTCTTT	CASSQPDRLSTEAFF
-	-	TRBV19	TRBJ1-1	TGTGCCAGTAGCCAAACCTCCGGGGGGATCGATCCTGAAGCTTTCTTT	CASSQTSGGIDPEAFF
-	-	TRBV9	TRBJ2-1	TGTGCCAGCAGCGTAGAGGGACTCGCCTACAATGAGCAGTTCTTC	CASSVEGLAYNEQFF
-	TRBD2	TRBV5-1	TRBJ2-1	TGCGCCAGCAGCTTGGAGGGGGGGGCTAGCGGGAGGCAGTTCTTC	CASSLEGGASGRQFF
-	TRBD2	TRBV7-2	TRBJ2-7	TGTGCCAGCAGGGGTAGCGGGAACCCCTACGAGCAGTACTTC	CASRGSGNPYEQYF
few	TRBD1	TRBV6-5	TRBJ2-5	TGTGCCAGCACAATACAGGGGGCAGAGACCCAGTACTTC	CASTIQGAETQYF
-	-	TRBV4-1	TRBJ1-4	TGCGCCAGCAGCCAAGAACGGGGACTGTTTTTT	CASSQERGLFF
-	-	TRBV19	TRBJ1-2	TGTGCCAGTAGGCGCCCACAGGGAAACTATGGCTACACCTTC	CASRRPQGNYGYTF
-	TRBD1	TRBV5-1	TRBJ2-7	TGCGCCAGCAGCTCGGGACAGGGTGGAGGGGAGCAGTACTTC	CASSSGQGGGEQYF
once	-	TRBV5-6	TRBJ2-7	TGTGCCAGCAGCAGACAGGCCTACGAGCAGTACTTC	CASSRQAYEQYF
-	TRBD2	TRBV7-8	TRBJ2-1	TGTGCCAGCAGCTTAGGTCCCGCGGGAGTTGTCAATGAGCAGTTCTTC	CASSLGPAGVVNEQFF
-	TRBD1	TRBV30	TRBJ2-3	TGTGCCTGGAACAGGGGGCGAAGCACAGATACGCAGTATTTT	CAWNRGRSTDTQYF
few	-	TRBV15	TRBJ1-6	TGTGCCACCAGCAGAGATACGAGCTCCTATAATTCACCCCTCCACTTT	CATSRDTSSYNSPLHF
-	TRBD2	TRBV27	TRBJ2-1	TGTGCCAGCAGTTTATCCGGACTAGCGGGAGGGCCGTATATCAATGAGCAGTTCTTC	CASSLSGLAGGPYINEQFF
-	TRBD2	TRBV7-8	TRBJ2-1	TGTGCCAGCAGCTTAGGTAGCGGGAGGCCTTACAATGAGCAGTTCTTC	CASSLGSGRPYNEQFF
-	TRBD1	TRBV28	TRBJ2-7	TGTGCCAGCAGTCAGACAGGGGGGCGGGACGAGCAGTACTTC	CASSQTGGRDEQYF
-	TRBD1	TRBV4-3	TRBJ2-5	TGCGCCAGCAGCCAAGAGGGGACAGGGGGCGGAGAGACCCAGTACTTC	CASSQEGTGGGETQYF
-	-	TRBV19	TRBJ1-5	TGTGCCAGTAGTATTTTGCCCCAGGGAACTCAGCCCCAGCATTTT	CASSILPQGTQPQHF
-	-	TRBV5-4	TRBJ1-2	TGTGCCAGCAGCTTGAGAACACCCAACTATGGCTACACCTTC	CASSLRTPNYGYTF
-	TRBD1	TRBV7-8	TRBJ1-2	TGTGCCAGCAGCTTAATAGCCCGGGACAGGGTCTATGGCTACACCTTC	CASSLIARDRVYGYTF
-	-	TRBV10-2	TRBJ1-1	TGCGCCAGCGGGGTGACAGCCCGTATGAACACTGAAGCTTTCTTT	CASGVTARMNTEAFF
-	-	TRBV6-1	TRBJ2-7	TGTGCCAGCAGTGGGGGCAGCGGAGGGCCCGAGCAGTACTTC	CASSGGSGGPEQYF
-	-	TRBV27	TRBJ2-2	TGTGCCAGCAGTTACTTTGCGAGGAACACCGGGGAGCTGTTTTTT	CASSYFARNTGELFF
few	-	TRBV28	TRBJ1-2	TGTGCCAGCAGCCAAGGGACTTATCTCCGGTATGGCTACACCTTC	CASSQGTYLRYGYTF
few	TRBD1	TRBV27	TRBJ1-2	TGTGCCAGCAGTCAGGGGGGGACAGGGGGCGATTGGTATGGCTACACCTTC	CASSQGGTGGDWYGYTF
-	-	TRBV7-9	TRBJ1-1	TGTGCCAGCAGCTTAGGGCAGGCCTCCGCTAAAGCTTTCTTT	CASSLGQASAKAFF
-	-	TRBV9	TRBJ2-1	TGTGCCAGCAGCGTAGGCCGGGCGACAGCTGAGCAGTTCTTC	CASSVGRATAEQFF
once	TRBD2	TRBV11-3	TRBJ2-7	TGTGCCAGCAGCTTAGGCGGGGGGACCTACGAGCAGTACTTC	CASSLGGGTYEQYF
-	-	TRBV2	TRBJ2-1	TGTGCCAGCACTGAAGGGCCTAGCGATTACAATGAGCAGTTCTTC	CASTEGPSDYNEQFF
few	-	TRBV5-1	TRBJ1-1	TGCGCCAGCAGCCCCAATGGGAGAGATTACACTGAAGCTTTCTTT	CASSPNGRDYTEAFF
few	TRBD1	TRBV4-3	TRBJ1-6	TGCGCCAGCAGCCAAGAAAGGACAGGGGACTCCTATAATTCACCCCTCCACTTT	CASSQERTGDSYNSPLHF
few	-	TRBV7-8	TRBJ2-1	TGTGCCAGCAGCTTAGAGAGGAACTACCATGGCCATGAGCAGTTCTTC	CASSLERNYHGHEQFF
-	TRBD1	TRBV29-1	TRBJ1-1	TGCAGCGTACAGGGGATGAACACTGAAGCTTTCTTT	CSVQGMNTEAFF
medium-sized	TRBD1	TRBV27	TRBJ1-2	TGTGCCAGCAGTCTCTCCACAGGGGCCAACTATGGCTACACCTTC	CASSLSTGANYGYTF
-	-	TRBV6-6	TRBJ2-3	TGTGCCAGCAGTTACGAGATTGATACGCAGTATTTT	CASSYEIDTQYF
-	TRBD1	TRBV28	TRBJ2-7	TGTGCCAGCAGTTTAGCAAGACAGGGGTTCAGCTCCTACGAGCAGTACTTC	CASSLARQGFSSYEQYF
few	-	TRBV2	TRBJ1-2	TGTGCCAGGGGCCGTCTATTGGGCTACACCTTC	CARGRLLGYTF
-	-	TRBV18	TRBJ1-4	TGTGCCAGCTCCGTAGCAACTAATGAAAAACTGTTTTTT	CASSVATNEKLFF
few	TRBD2	TRBV7-9	TRBJ2-3	TGTGCCAGCAGCGCCGGGACTAGCACTAGCACAGATACGCAGTATTTT	CASSAGTSTSTDTQYF
-	-	TRBV2	TRBJ1-2	TGTGCCAGCAGTGAAGACCAGGGGCCCTATGGCTACACCTTC	CASSEDQGPYGYTF
-	TRBD1	TRBV28	TRBJ2-5	TGTGCCAGCAGTCGGACAGGGGGCGCGGAGACCCAGTACTTC	CASSRTGGAETQYF
-	-	TRBV7-2	TRBJ2-1	TGTGCCAGCAGCTTAGGAGGCGGCTACGGGGATGAGCAGTTCTTC	CASSLGGGYGDEQFF
-	TRBD2	TRBV7-2	TRBJ2-1	TGTGCCAGCAGCTTCCCCGCTAGCGGGCAGAATGAGCAGTTCTTC	CASSFPASGQNEQFF
-	-	TRBV28	TRBJ2-7	TGTGCCACCTGTGCTCCAGGGCGCGAGCAGTACTTC	CATCAPGREQYF
-	TRBD1	TRBV2	TRBJ1-2	TGTGCCAGCAGTGAGAGGGGACAGGGGCACTATGGCTACACCTTC	CASSERGQGHYGYTF
-	TRBD2	TRBV7-2	TRBJ2-2	TGTGCCAGCAGGTCCGACAGGTTCGCTAGCGGGAGAGTAGCCGGGGAGCTGTTTTTT	CASRSDRFASGRVAGELFF
few	TRBD1	TRBV4-1	TRBJ2-7	TGCGCCAGCAGCCCACCCTCGACAGGGGGCATCTACGAGCAGTACTTC	CASSPPSTGGIYEQYF
-	TRBD2	TRBV5-1	TRBJ2-5	TGCGCCAGCAGCTTGAGATTTCAGCGGGAGGTACAAGAGACCCAGTACTTC	CASSLRFQREVQETQYF